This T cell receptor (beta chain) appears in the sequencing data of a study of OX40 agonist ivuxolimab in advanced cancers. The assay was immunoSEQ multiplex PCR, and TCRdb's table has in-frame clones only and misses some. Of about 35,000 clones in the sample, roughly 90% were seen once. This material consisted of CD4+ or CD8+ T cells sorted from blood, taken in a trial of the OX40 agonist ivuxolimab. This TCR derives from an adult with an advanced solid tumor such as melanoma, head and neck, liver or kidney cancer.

DNA for the CDR3: TGTGCCAGCAGTTTAGGAAACTACGAGCAGTACTTC. It encodes CASSLGNYEQYF. The chain is built from TRBV28 and TRBJ2-7; D ambiguous. The germline CDR1 and CDR2 sequences are MDHEN and SYDVKM. The length of the CDR3 is 12 residues. V shed 2 bases and J shed 3 bases, with 5 bases lying between them.